This T cell receptor (beta chain) originates from a study of T cell repertoires in cytomegalovirus infection. TCRdb reanalysed the reads using MiXCR and keeps one entry per CDR3 protein. Of approximately 400,000 distinct CDR3 sequences in the sample, roughly 31% were seen once. This clonotype has a handful of counts. The V end was cut by 2 bases, the J end by 6 bases, with 13 bases between. Germline V gene lookup returns CDR1 DFQATT and CDR2 SNEGSKA (reference sequence). The CDR3 extends over 13 amino acids. The chain carries TRBV20-1 and TRBJ1-2, with D unclear. The clonotype originates from a human donor in good health (CMV status not recorded). Some clones in this sample may be carry-over from other donors' samples. The sequenced material came from PBMCs. DNA of the CDR3: TGCAGTGCTAGAATATGGGGTAGTGATGGCTACACCTTC. Translating gives CSARIWGSDGYTF.